The 19 T cell receptor beta chains reported below all come from one sample, sequenced in a study of blood T cell repertoires in COVID-19. TCRdb's copy holds only in-frame clones and misses some; the assay was immunoSEQ multiplex PCR. The table lists around 290,000 clones, over 75% of them singletons. Sequencing used PBMCs or T cells enriched from blood (not recorded which). Receptors were obtained from a woman under 40 who had recovered from COVID-19.

CDR3 amino acids: CASRKTYAADTQYF. The CDR3 coding sequence is TGTGCCAGTAGAAAAACGTATGCGGCAGATACGCAGTATTTT. The chain is built from TRBV19 and TRBJ2-3; D gene uncertain. Trimming took off 6 bases at V and 4 bases at J, with 14 bases between the two ends. Germline V lookup: CDR1 LNHDA, CDR2 SQIVND (reference sequence). CDR3 length: 14 amino acids.

The rearrangement joins TRBV19 to TRBJ2-1; D uncertain. Trimming pared 8 bases from V and 0 bases from J, leaving 11 bases between. CDR1 is LNHDA, CDR2 SQIVND, per germline (reference sequence). The CDR3 sequence is 14 residues long. The CDR3 loop is CASAIAHSYNEQFF. The CDR3 DNA is TGTGCCAGTGCGATAGCACACTCCTACAATGAGCAGTTCTTC.

The chain links TRBV7-4 to TRBJ1-3, with D possibly matching TRBD1 (6 bases). The V gene lost 6 bases and the J gene lost 0 bases, with 15 bases spanning the gap. The CDR3 consists of 16 residues. Germline lookup yields CDR1 SGHVT and CDR2 SQSDAQ. The CDR3 DNA sequence: TGTGCCAGCAGATGTAAACAGGGAGACTCTGGAAACACCATATATTTT. Translation gives CASRCKQGDSGNTIYF.

The V and J genes are TRBV25-1 and TRBJ2-1; TRBD2 matches at 15 bases. From germline, CDR1 is MGHDK and CDR2 SYGVNS. The CDR3 runs to 17 residues. Trimming cost V 6 bases and J 1 base; bases outside gene matches: 4. CDR3 in amino acids: CASSRGTSGRSYNEQFF. Here the CDR3 DNA reads TGTGCCAGCAGCCGTGGGACTAGCGGGAGGTCCTACAATGAGCAGTTCTTC. The whole variable domain, remainder taken from reference TRBV25-1 and TRBJ2-1, is EADIYQTPRYLVIGTGKKITLECSQTMGHDKMYWYQQDPGMELHLIHYSYGVNSTEKGDLSSESTVSRIRTEHFPLTLESARPSHTSQYLCASSRGTSGRSYNEQFFGPGTRLTVL.

The gene calls are TRBV9 and TRBJ2-1, with a tentative D call TRBD2 (5 bases). The length of the CDR3 is 13 residues. Germline assignment: CDR1 SGDLS and CDR2 YYNGEE. Deletions cut 3 bases from V and 7 bases from J, with 11 bases between. The CDR3: CASSGGLFNEQFF. CDR3 sequence (DNA): TGTGCCAGCAGCGGAGGACTGTTTAATGAGCAGTTCTTC.

The chain carries TRBV28 and TRBJ1-2; TRBD1 agrees at 7 bases. The CDR3 runs 14 residues. V was clipped by 7 bases and J by 6 bases; unmatched bases: 11. CDR1 and CDR2 from the germline V gene are MDHEN and SYDVKM. CDR3 in amino acids: CASTNSQGSDGYTF. In nucleotides, the CDR3 is TGTGCCAGCACCAACTCACAGGGGTCGGATGGCTACACCTTC.

The sample holds one count of this clone. The chain combines TRBV4-1 with TRBJ2-3, with 9 bases identical to TRBD2. Trimming removed 1 base from V and 8 bases from J; junction bases left unmatched: 16. This CDR3 region has 18 residues. Looked up from germline, CDR1 is MGHRA and CDR2 is YSYEKL. In nucleotides, the CDR3 is TGCGCCAGCAGCCAAGTCGGCGGTCCAGCGGGAGGTGCAGGTACGCAGTATTTT. Amino acids: CASSQVGGPAGGAGTQYF.

The chain recombines TRBV3-1 (or the pseudogene TRBV3-2) with TRBJ2-3; D is uncertain. Trimming took 4 bases from V and 5 from J, leaving 10 bases between them. Germline CDR1 reads LGHDT; CDR2 reads YNNKEL (reference sequence). This CDR3 contains 13 residues. DNA for the CDR3: TGTGCCAGCAGCCTCACGGAGAGAGATACGCAGTATTTT. Translation: CASSLTERDTQYF.

This clone was recorded only once. The J gene is TRBJ2-3, the V gene TRBV30; 10 nucleotides match TRBD2. The V and J ends lost 7 bases and 4 bases, in that order; junction bases with no gene match: 5. Germline CDR1 and CDR2: GTSNPN and SVGIG (reference sequence). The CDR3 loop spans 13 amino acids. The CDR3: CAFSGRASDTQYF. The CDR3 region has the DNA TGTGCCTTCAGCGGGAGGGCCTCAGATACGCAGTATTTT.

The genes are TRBV7-9 and TRBJ1-1; possibly TRBD1 for D (5 bases). Trimming cost V 4 bases and J 0 bases, with 15 bases left between them. The CDR3 sequence is 16 residues long. The germline V gene has CDR1 SEHNR and CDR2 FQNEAQ (reference sequence). The CDR3 region has the DNA TGTGCCAGCAGCTCCCTTGACAGCCCGATGAACACTGAAGCTTTCTTT. It yields the protein CASSSLDSPMNTEAFF.

The chain joins TRBV2 to TRBJ2-2; TRBD2 agrees at 8 bases. With 3 bases clipped from V and 1 base from J, the junction kept 4 bases outside the gene matches. This CDR3 comprises 16 residues. Germline-derived CDR1 and CDR2 are SNHLY and FYNNEI. CDR3: CASSDLAGMNTGELFF. CDR3 in DNA: TGTGCCAGCAGTGATCTAGCGGGCATGAACACCGGGGAGCTGTTTTTT.

This chain uses TRBV7-9 with TRBJ1-5; D not resolved. The CDR3 is 15 residues long. Germline values: CDR1 SEHNR, CDR2 FQNEAQ (reference sequence). Trimming shortened V by 2 bases and J by 8 bases, and 16 bases separated the two germline ends. The CDR3 DNA follows: TGTGCCAGCAGCTTAAGCAGGACCGGGAGTGAGCCCCAGCATTTT. It specifies CASSLSRTGSEPQHF.

The chain is built from TRBV9 and TRBJ2-3, with D hard to call. Trimming took off 3 bases at V and 0 bases at J, with 8 bases between the two ends. The CDR3 consists of 14 residues. Per the germline V gene, CDR1 is SGDLS and CDR2 is YYNGEE. The CDR3 DNA reads as TGTGCCAGCAGCGGGGCCCCCAGCACAGATACGCAGTATTTT. It encodes CASSGAPSTDTQYF.

This clone has a single count. The chain combines TRBV2 with TRBJ2-7; D not resolved. This CDR3 comprises 14 residues. Trimming removed 1 base from V and 0 bases from J, with 7 bases in between. Germline values: CDR1 SNHLY, CDR2 FYNNEI. The CDR3 region has the DNA TGTGCCAGCAGTGAAGTACGGAGCTCCTACGAGCAGTACTTC. Amino acids: CASSEVRSSYEQYF.

This chain links TRBV7-9 with TRBJ2-7, with D possibly matching TRBD2 (6 bases). V lost 4 bases and J 0 bases, leaving 13 bases between the germline ends. The V gene's germline CDR1 is SEHNR and CDR2 FQNEAQ (reference sequence). The CDR3 totals 15 residues. The CDR3 DNA is TGTGCCAGCAGCTACTGGGACTCCCTCTCCTACGAGCAGTACTTC. Its translation is CASSYWDSLSYEQYF.

The rearrangement joins TRBV11-2 to TRBJ2-2, with a tentative D call TRBD2 (6 bases). Germline V gene data show CDR1 as SGHAT and CDR2 as FQNNGV. The V end was cut by 0 bases, the J end by 2 bases, with 7 bases between. CDR3 length: 15 residues. Written as DNA, the CDR3 is TGTGCCAGCAGCTTAGAGGGGGGAAACACCGGGGAGCTGTTTTTT. Amino acids: CASSLEGGNTGELFF.

This chain joins TRBV3-1 (or the pseudogene TRBV3-2) and TRBJ1-2, with D unresolved. V was clipped by 6 bases and J by 8 bases, with 25 bases between them. The CDR3 contains 16 residues. Germline V gene data show CDR1 as LGHDT and CDR2 as YNNKEL (reference sequence). The CDR3 spells CASSRQASGNQRGYTF. The CDR3 nucleotides are TGTGCCAGCAGTCGCCAGGCCTCGGGAAACCAGCGAGGCTACACCTTC.

The V and J genes are TRBV3-1 (or the pseudogene TRBV3-2) and TRBJ2-7; 8 bases map to TRBD2. CDR3 length: 13 amino acids. Trimming cost V 2 bases and J 3 bases; bases outside gene matches: 0. Germline lookup yields CDR1 LGHDT and CDR2 YNNKEL (reference sequence). In DNA, the CDR3 is TGTGCCAGCAGCCAACTAGCGGGCTACGAGCAGTACTTC. It translates to CASSQLAGYEQYF.

CDR3 region: CASSSRTGKDTEAFF. CDR3 bases: TGTGCCAGCAGCTCCAGGACAGGGAAGGACACTGAAGCTTTCTTT. The chain combines TRBV5-4 with TRBJ1-1, with 8 bases fitting TRBD1. CDR3 length: 15 amino acids. The junction had 7 bases not matched to a gene; V was cut back by 3 bases and J by 3 bases. CDR1 and CDR2 (germline): SGHNT, YYREEE (reference sequence).